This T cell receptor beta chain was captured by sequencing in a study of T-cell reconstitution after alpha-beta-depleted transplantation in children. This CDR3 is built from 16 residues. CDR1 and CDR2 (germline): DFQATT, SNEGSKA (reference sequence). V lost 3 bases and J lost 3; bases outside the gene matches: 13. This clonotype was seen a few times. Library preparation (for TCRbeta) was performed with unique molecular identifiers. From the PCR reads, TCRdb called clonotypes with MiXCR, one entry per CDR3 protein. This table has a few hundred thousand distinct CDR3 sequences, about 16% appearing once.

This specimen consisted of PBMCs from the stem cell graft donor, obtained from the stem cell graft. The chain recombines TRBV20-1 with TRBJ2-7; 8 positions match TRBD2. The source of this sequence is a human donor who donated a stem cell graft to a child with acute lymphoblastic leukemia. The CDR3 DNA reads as TGCAGTGCTAGGAGCGGGAGTGGTAGTACCGGCTACGAGCAGTACTTC. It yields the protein CSARSGSGSTGYEQYF.